The rows below give T cell receptor beta chains drawn from one sample of a study of CD8+ T cells in alopecia areata. Libraries were prepared by immunoSEQ multiplex PCR; TCRdb keeps only in-frame clonotypes and omits some of them. The sample records 120,000 or so clones, roughly two fifths being singletons. The sample was CD4+ T cells sorted from blood. Source of these receptors: a human donor with alopecia areata. Both conserved end residues are part of each CDR3. The D gene is left open where the match is weak. Clone size, where shown, is once, few, many, or a class for clones that have expanded.

TRBJ2-5 | . | few | TRBV29-1 | TGCAGCGGTCAGGGGCAAGAGACCCAGTACTTC | CSGQGQETQYF
TRBJ2-1 | . | . | TRBV29-1 | TGCAGCGTTGACCCTCGGCGATCCTACAATGAGCAGTTCTTC | CSVDPRRSYNEQFF
TRBJ2-1 | TRBD2 | once | TRBV2 | TGTGCCAGCAGTCGGCGTTTAGCGGGGACGGGTAATGAGCAGTTCTTC | CASSRRLAGTGNEQFF
TRBJ2-7 | TRBD1 | . | TRBV2 | TGTGCCAGCAGTGTCGGACAGGGTGGTTTCGAGCAGTACTTC | CASSVGQGGFEQYF
TRBJ2-1 | . | . | TRBV29-1 | TGCAGCGTTGAAGACACCGGGACTGCTTCCAATGAGCAGTTCTTC | CSVEDTGTASNEQFF
TRBJ1-1 | TRBD1 | . | TRBV23-1 | TGCGCCAGCAGTCAATCGGGTCTGGAGGGGACAGGGGATGAGATCAAGGACACTGAAGCTTTCTTT | CASSQSGLEGTGDEIKDTEAFF
TRBJ2-3 | . | few | TRBV2 | TGTGCCAGCAGTGCGGAAGCAGGGTCAGATACGCAGTATTTT | CASSAEAGSDTQYF
TRBJ1-2 | TRBD1 | . | TRBV29-1 | TGCAGCGCCAATGCGGGACAGTCCCCTTATGGCTACACCTTC | CSANAGQSPYGYTF
TRBJ1-2 | TRBD1 | . | TRBV7-2 | TGTGCCAGCAGCGGATTGAGACAGGGATATGGCTACACCTTC | CASSGLRQGYGYTF
TRBJ2-3 | . | . | TRBV25-1 | TGTGCCAGCAGGAAACCTAGCACAGATACGCAGTATTTT | CASRKPSTDTQYF
TRBJ2-7 | . | . | TRBV28 | TGTGCCAGCAGTTTCGTCGTGGGATACGAGCAGTACTTC | CASSFVVGYEQYF